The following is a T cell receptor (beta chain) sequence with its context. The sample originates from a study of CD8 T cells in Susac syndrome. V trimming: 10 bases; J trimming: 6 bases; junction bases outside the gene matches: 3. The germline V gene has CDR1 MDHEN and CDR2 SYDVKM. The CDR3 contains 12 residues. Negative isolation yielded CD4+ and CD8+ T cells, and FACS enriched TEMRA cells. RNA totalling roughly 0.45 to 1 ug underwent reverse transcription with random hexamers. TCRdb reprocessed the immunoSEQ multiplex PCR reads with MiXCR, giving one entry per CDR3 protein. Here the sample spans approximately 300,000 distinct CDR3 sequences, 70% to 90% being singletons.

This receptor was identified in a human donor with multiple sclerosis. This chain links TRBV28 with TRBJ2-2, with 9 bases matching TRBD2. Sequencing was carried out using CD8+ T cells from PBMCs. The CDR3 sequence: CATSGNSGELFF. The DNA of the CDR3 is TGTGCCACTAGCGGGAATTCCGGGGAGCTGTTTTTT. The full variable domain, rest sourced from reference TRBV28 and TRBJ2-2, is DVKVTQSSRYLVKRTGEKVFLECVQDMDHENMFWYRQDPGLGLRLIYFSYDVKMKEKGDIPEGYSVSREKKERFSLILESASTNQTSMYLCATSGNSGELFFGEGSRLTVL.